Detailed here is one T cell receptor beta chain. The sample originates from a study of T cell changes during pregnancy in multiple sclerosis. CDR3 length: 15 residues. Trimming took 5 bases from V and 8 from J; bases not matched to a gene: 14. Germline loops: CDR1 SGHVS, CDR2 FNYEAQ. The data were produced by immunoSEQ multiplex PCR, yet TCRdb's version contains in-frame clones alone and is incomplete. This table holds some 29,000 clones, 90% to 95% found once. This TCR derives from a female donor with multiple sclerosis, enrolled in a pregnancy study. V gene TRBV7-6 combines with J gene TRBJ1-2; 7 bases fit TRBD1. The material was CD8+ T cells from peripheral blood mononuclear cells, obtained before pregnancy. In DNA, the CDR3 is TGTGCCAGCAGCCGGGTGGAGGGGGCCGGGCGGGGCTACACCTTC. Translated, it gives CASSRVEGAGRGYTF.